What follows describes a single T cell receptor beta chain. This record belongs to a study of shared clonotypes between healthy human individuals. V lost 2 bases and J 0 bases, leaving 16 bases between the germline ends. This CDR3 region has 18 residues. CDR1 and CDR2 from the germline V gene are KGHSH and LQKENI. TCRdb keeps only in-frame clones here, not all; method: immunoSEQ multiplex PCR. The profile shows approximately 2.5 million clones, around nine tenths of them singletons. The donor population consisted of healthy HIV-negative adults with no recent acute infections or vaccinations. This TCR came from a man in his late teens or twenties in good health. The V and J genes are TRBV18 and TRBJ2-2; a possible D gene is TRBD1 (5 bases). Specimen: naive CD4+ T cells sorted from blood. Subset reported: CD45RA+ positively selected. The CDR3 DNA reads TGTGCCAGCTCACCATCTATAGGGGTTTTGACGAACACCGGGGAGCTGTTTTTT. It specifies CASSPSIGVLTNTGELFF.